This TCR beta chain appears in the sequencing data of a study of blood T cell repertoires in COVID-19. As for the study in general: The United States, Italy and Spain provided the acute and convalescent COVID-19 samples. Sample material is recorded as cDNA or gDNA derived from T cells, B-cell-depleted T cells, or PBMCs.

Original methodology: By means of reference gene primer amplification, nucleated cell counts were estimated. Produced via immunoSEQ multiplex PCR; TCRdb's table is partial and in-frame only. D and trimming come from the DNA, and the V and J calls and clone size come from that table. The sample holds tens of thousands of clones, around 90% seen once. This CDR3 contains 14 residues. From germline, CDR1 is SEHNR and CDR2 FQNEAQ (reference sequence). V gave up 2 bases and J gave up 4 bases, with 11 bases separating them. The sample taken for sequencing was peripheral blood. The V call is TRBV7-9, the J call TRBJ1-1; D is possibly TRBD1 (6 bases). This TCR came from a human donor in a cohort sampled during active COVID-19. The CDR3 protein is CASSLRIRGTEAFF. CDR3 DNA sequence: TGTGCCAGCAGCTTACGAATCAGGGGCACTGAAGCTTTCTTT.